The next 30 T cell receptor beta chains were all read from a single sample in a study of cytomegalovirus exposure and HLA in healthy donors. The protocol was immunoSEQ multiplex PCR, while the TCRdb copy is restricted to in-frame clones and leaves out a portion. Among roughly 86,000 clones listed, 96% were seen once. Sequencing was performed on PBMCs. The source is a young man in good health and CMV-seropositive.

The chain couples TRBV11-2 to TRBJ2-1; D perhaps matches TRBD1 (6 bases). Trimming took off 4 bases at V and 0 bases at J, with 13 bases between the two ends. Germline V gives CDR1 SGHAT, CDR2 FQNNGV. CDR3 length: 16 amino acids. Here the CDR3 reads CASSSRQDASYNEQFF. CDR3 in DNA: TGTGCCAGCAGCTCGCGACAGGACGCCTCCTACAATGAGCAGTTCTTC.

The chain couples TRBV6-5 to TRBJ1-5; a weak D match, TRBD1 (6 bases). V gave up 10 bases and J gave up 3 bases, with 10 bases separating them. The CDR3 is 12 amino acids. From germline, CDR1 is MNHEY and CDR2 SVGAGI. This chain's CDR3 is CAIGQFNQPQHF. The CDR3 bases are TGTGCCATCGGACAGTTCAATCAGCCCCAGCATTTT.

This chain uses TRBV9 with TRBJ1-1; D is possibly TRBD1 (5 bases). Germline loops: CDR1 SGDLS, CDR2 YYNGEE. Trimming took 1 base from V and 2 from J, leaving 15 bases between them. The CDR3 contains 16 residues. The CDR3 region is CASSVQRGEPNTEAFF. The CDR3 bases are TGTGCCAGCAGCGTACAAAGGGGCGAACCTAACACTGAAGCTTTCTTT.

This clone was observed a handful of times. The chain has TRBV6-4 and TRBJ2-1, with 7 bases lining up with TRBD2. Germline-derived CDR1 and CDR2 are MRHNA and SNTAGT. The V segment lost 3 bases and the J segment 4 bases; nucleotides outside the gene matches: 6. The CDR3 totals 15 residues. CDR3: CASSESGTEYNEQFF. CDR3 DNA: TGTGCCAGCAGTGAAAGCGGGACGGAATACAATGAGCAGTTCTTC.

This clone is a singleton in its sample. The rearrangement joins TRBV7-9 to TRBJ2-3, with D uncertain. CDR1 SEHNR and CDR2 FQNEAQ come from the germline V gene (reference sequence). The CDR3 consists of 16 residues. V was trimmed by 1 base and J by 2 bases, leaving 13 bases between them. The CDR3 sequence: CASSLVVSLTTDTQYF. The CDR3 DNA reads TGTGCCAGCAGCTTAGTAGTTAGCCTAACCACAGATACGCAGTATTTT.

The chain joins TRBV30 to TRBJ1-5, with 8 nucleotides matching TRBD1. The J segment lost 6 bases and the V segment lost 2 bases, leaving 9 bases of the junction unmatched. Germline V CDR1 and CDR2: GTSNPN, SVGIG (reference sequence). The CDR3 spans 15 residues. The CDR3 spells CAWSYTGGSGQPQHF. The CDR3 DNA reads TGTGCCTGGAGTTATACAGGGGGGAGCGGTCAGCCCCAGCATTTT.

V gene TRBV18 combines with J gene TRBJ2-1; a weak D match, TRBD2 (6 bases). Germline V lookup: CDR1 KGHSH, CDR2 LQKENI. The CDR3 is made up of 15 amino acids. Deletions cut 3 bases from V and 8 bases from J, with 17 bases between. In nucleotides, the CDR3 is TGTGCCAGCTCACCGTTGGGGGGTTTGTTCGATGAGCAGTTCTTC. Its translation: CASSPLGGLFDEQFF.

The chain employs TRBV18 and TRBJ2-5; maybe TRBD1 (5 bases). Trimming removed 0 bases at V and 4 bases at J, with 12 bases between. This CDR3 has 15 amino acids. Germline V gene data show CDR1 as KGHSH and CDR2 as LQKENI. The CDR3 DNA reads as TGTGCCAGCTCACCACCGGCCAGGGTTATAGAGACCCAGTACTTC. It translates to CASSPPARVIETQYF.

This chain joins TRBV18 and TRBJ2-3, with TRBD2 identical over 10 bases. Trimming cost V 3 bases and J 4 bases; bases outside gene matches: 7. The CDR3 loop spans 16 amino acids. In germline, CDR1 is KGHSH, CDR2 LQKENI. CDR3: CASSPYILAGADTQYF. Written as DNA, the CDR3 is TGTGCCAGCTCACCCTATATTCTAGCGGGAGCAGATACGCAGTATTTT.

The genes are TRBV13 and TRBJ1-1; no clear D gene. V lost 5 bases and J 0 bases, leaving 10 bases between the germline ends. CDR3 length: 14 amino acids. Germline V gene lookup returns CDR1 PRHDT and CDR2 FYEKMQ (reference sequence). The CDR3 sequence: CASSAGQLNTEAFF. For the CDR3, the DNA is TGTGCCAGCAGCGCAGGCCAATTGAACACTGAAGCTTTCTTT.

The gene calls are TRBV11-3 and TRBJ2-2; D is unclear. This CDR3 has 16 amino acids. V lost 0 bases to trimming and J lost 3 bases, with 11 bases between them. CDR1 SGHNT and CDR2 YENEEA come from the germline V gene. DNA of the CDR3: TGTGCCAGCAGCTTAGATCTAAGAGATTACACCGGGGAGCTGTTTTTT. This translates into CASSLDLRDYTGELFF.

V usage is TRBV6-1 and J usage is TRBJ2-5; 7 bases match TRBD2. CDR3 size: 15 residues. V was clipped by 7 bases and J by 5 bases; unmatched bases: 13. Germline-derived CDR1 and CDR2 are MNHNS and SASEGT. The CDR3, as DNA: TGTGCCAGCACCCGGGGGAGGGGTGGAGGGGAGACCCAGTACTTC. Amino acid sequence: CASTRGRGGGETQYF.

This clone was counted a single time. The chain is built from TRBV5-1 and TRBJ2-3; a weak D match, TRBD1 (6 bases). The CDR3 extends over 14 amino acids. Germline V gene sequence: CDR1 SGHRS, CDR2 YFSETQ. Trimming shortened V by 4 bases and J by 2 bases, and 11 bases separated the two germline ends. The CDR3 bases are TGCGCCAGCAGCCTCGGACAGTTCACAGATACGCAGTATTTT. Its protein product is CASSLGQFTDTQYF.

The chain links TRBV7-2 to TRBJ1-4, with 7 nucleotides matching TRBD1. CDR3 size: 14 residues. Germline V gene sequence: CDR1 SGHTA, CDR2 FQGNSA. The V gene end was trimmed by 1 base and the J gene end by 4 bases; junction bases not matched to a gene: 0. The CDR3 DNA reads TGTGCCAGCAGCTTAGGACAGGGTAATGAAAAACTGTTTTTT. As protein: CASSLGQGNEKLFF.

The gene calls are TRBV7-2 and TRBJ1-1, with D possibly matching TRBD1 (6 bases). Germline CDR1 SGHTA, CDR2 FQGNSA. V was pared by 6 bases and J by 10 bases, with 12 bases between. The CDR3 consists of 11 residues. The CDR3 sequence: CASRNREGAFF. Here the CDR3 DNA reads TGTGCCAGCAGGAACAGGGAAGGAGCTTTCTTT.

CDR3 region: CATGTELNTEAFF. Here the CDR3 DNA reads TGTGCCACCGGGACAGAGCTTAACACTGAAGCTTTCTTT. V usage is TRBV5-6 and J usage is TRBJ1-1; 7 bases agree with TRBD1. CDR3 size: 13 residues. J gave up 2 bases and V 9 bases, and 7 bases lay outside the gene matches. The germline V gene encodes CDR1 SGHDT and CDR2 YYEEEE. The full variable domain, rest sourced from reference TRBV5-6 and TRBJ1-1, is DAGVTQSPTHLIKTRGQQVTLRCSPKSGHDTVSWYQQALGQGPQFIFQYYEEEERQRGNFPDRFSGHQFPNYSSELNVNALLLGDSALYLCATGTELNTEAFFGQGTRLTVV.

The V gene is TRBV27, the J gene TRBJ1-1; D uncertain. Germline CDR1 and CDR2: MNHEY and SMNVEV (reference sequence). V dropped 4 bases and J dropped 0 bases, with 9 bases sitting between them. The CDR3 length is 14 residues. The CDR3 DNA reads TGTGCCAGCAGTTCCTTGAACATGAACACTGAAGCTTTCTTT. Translating gives CASSSLNMNTEAFF.

The genes are TRBV7-8 and TRBJ1-5, with 7 bases fitting TRBD1. After removal of 2 bases from V and 4 bases from J, the junction contained 8 bases not matched to a gene. In germline, CDR1 is SGHVS, CDR2 FQNEAQ. CDR3 length: 16 residues. Here the CDR3 reads CASSLPTGRRNQPQHF. The CDR3, as DNA: TGTGCCAGCAGCTTACCGACAGGGAGGAGAAATCAGCCCCAGCATTTT.

The rearrangement links TRBV28 to TRBJ2-2, with a weak D call TRBD1 (5 bases). Germline loops: CDR1 MDHEN, CDR2 SYDVKM. The CDR3 sequence is 14 residues long. V lost 4 bases and J lost 3, with 9 bases in between. The CDR3 region has the DNA TGTGCCAGCAGTTGGGGCATTTACACCGGGGAGCTGTTTTTT. Translating it yields CASSWGIYTGELFF.

In this sample, this clone turned up once. The V and J genes are TRBV15 and TRBJ1-2; 9 bases line up with TRBD1. The CDR3 sequence is 14 residues long. Trimming took 3 bases from V and 4 from J; bases not matched to a gene: 3. Germline lookup yields CDR1 LNHNV and CDR2 YYDKDF (reference sequence). The CDR3 protein is CATSSGQGIYGYTF. The CDR3 DNA is TGTGCCACCAGCAGCGGACAGGGGATCTATGGCTACACCTTC. Full variable domain (rest looked up from reference TRBV15 and TRBJ1-2): DAMVIQNPRYQVTQFGKPVTLSCSQTLNHNVMYWYQQKSSQAPKLLFHYYDKDFNNEADTPDNFQSRRPNTSFCFLDIRSPGLGDTAMYLCATSSGQGIYGYTFGSGTRLTVV.

The rearrangement joins TRBV5-1 to TRBJ1-2; 7 nucleotides agree with TRBD1. The CDR3 spans 15 residues. Germline-derived CDR1 and CDR2 are SGHRS and YFSETQ. J was trimmed by 8 bases and V by 2 bases; bases with no gene match: 12. The CDR3 here is CASSLPTGPYGGYTF. The CDR3 bases are TGCGCCAGCAGCTTACCGACAGGGCCATACGGAGGCTACACCTTC. The full variable domain, with the rest looked up from reference TRBV5-1 and TRBJ1-2, is KAGVTQTPRYLIKTRGQQVTLSCSPISGHRSVSWYQQTPGQGLQFLFEYFSETQRNKGNFPGRFSGRQFSNSRSEMNVSTLELGDSALYLCASSLPTGPYGGYTFGSGTRLTVV.

The chain has TRBV4-2 and TRBJ2-7, with TRBD2 as a possible D gene (5 bases). The V gene lost 0 bases and the J gene lost 5 bases, with 14 bases spanning the gap. Germline CDR1 is LGHNA and CDR2 is YNFKEQ. This CDR3 comprises 15 residues. CDR3 nucleotides: TGTGCCAGCAGCCAAGATTACGGGAACTTGGACGAGCAGTACTTC. It specifies CASSQDYGNLDEQYF.

The rearrangement joins TRBV7-9 to TRBJ1-2; TRBD1 matches 7 bases. The junction had 6 bases not matched to a gene; V was cut back by 1 base and J by 10 bases. Germline assignment: CDR1 SEHNR and CDR2 FQNEAQ (reference sequence). This CDR3 contains 13 residues. CDR3 nucleotides: TGTGCCAGCAGCTTAGAGCCGGACAGGTCCTACACCTTC. This encodes CASSLEPDRSYTF.

V is TRBV18 and J is TRBJ2-1, with D perhaps TRBD2 (6 bases). Trimming cost V 3 bases and J 3 bases, with 12 bases left between them. The CDR3 is 15 residues long. CDR1 and CDR2 from the germline V gene are KGHSH and LQKENI. The CDR3 is CASSPSREDYNEQFF. The CDR3 DNA is TGTGCCAGCTCACCTTCGCGGGAAGACTACAATGAGCAGTTCTTC.

The chain is built from TRBV6-6 and TRBJ2-3; D may be TRBD1 (5 bases). V was cut by 10 bases and J by 3 bases, with 20 bases left in between. Germline lookup yields CDR1 MNHNY and CDR2 SVGAGI (reference sequence). The CDR3 totals 15 residues. For the CDR3, the DNA is TGTGCCACTAGGGGCCCGGTCCTTCGGACAGATACGCAGTATTTT. This gives the protein CATRGPVLRTDTQYF.

This sequence joins TRBV5-6 and TRBJ2-1, with D maybe TRBD2 (6 bases). Germline V lookup: CDR1 SGHDT, CDR2 YYEEEE. Trimming left V 1 base short and J 8 bases short, with 19 bases between. CDR3 length: 16 amino acids. The chain's CDR3 is CASSLFRDGGAYEQFF. Here the CDR3 DNA reads TGTGCCAGCAGCTTGTTCCGGGACGGCGGGGCGTATGAGCAGTTCTTC.

There are a few counts of this clone. J is TRBJ2-5 and V is TRBV10-2, with 10 bases matching TRBD2. Germline V lookup: CDR1 WSHSY, CDR2 SAAADI. The CDR3 length is 15 residues. Trimming at V came to 2 bases and at J to 7 bases, leaving 7 bases not matched to a gene. CDR3 protein: CASSEVAGGRSTQYF. The CDR3 nucleotides read TGCGCCAGCAGTGAGGTAGCGGGAGGTCGATCGACCCAGTACTTC.

The genes are TRBV4-1 and TRBJ2-7; D not certain. The V and J ends lost 3 bases and 3 bases respectively, with 6 bases between them. From germline, CDR1 is MGHRA and CDR2 YSYEKL. The CDR3 runs to 12 residues. DNA for the CDR3: TGCGCCAGCAGCCATCCGGGCTACGAGCAGTACTTC. It specifies CASSHPGYEQYF.

The chain uses TRBV5-6 and TRBJ2-5, with TRBD2 as a possible D gene (7 bases). Germline CDR1 SGHDT, CDR2 YYEEEE. The CDR3 extends over 15 amino acids. V was cut by 2 bases and J by 5 bases, with 16 bases left in between. CDR3 sequence: CASSLAGRGLETQYF. For the CDR3, the DNA is TGTGCCAGCAGCTTAGCGGGAAGGGGGTTGGAGACCCAGTACTTC.

The chain employs TRBV5-5 and TRBJ2-2, with D perhaps matching TRBD1 (6 bases). Per germline, CDR1 SGHKS and CDR2 YYEKEE (reference sequence). The V end lost 2 bases, the J end lost 6 bases, and 11 bases lay between the germline ends. The CDR3 loop spans 14 amino acids. CDR3 sequence (DNA): TGTGCCAGCAGCTTTTACAGGGTGTCCGGGGAGCTGTTTTTT. It translates to CASSFYRVSGELFF.